The 28 T cell receptor beta chains presented below share a single source sample, sequenced in a study of cytomegalovirus exposure and HLA in healthy donors. The PCR had 60 Vbeta and 13 Jbeta primers. Using immunoSEQ multiplex PCR, the repertoire was profiled, and TCRdb retains in-frame clones only, with some absent. The profile shows approximately 160,000 clones, approximately 84% of them singletons. What was sequenced was PBMCs. The source is a man aged 45 to 65 in good health and CMV-seropositive.

The chain carries TRBV7-3 and TRBJ1-4; D ambiguous. This CDR3 comprises 17 residues. V was trimmed by 1 base and J by 0 bases, leaving 12 bases between them. CDR1 is SGHTA and CDR2 is FQGTGA in the germline V gene. The CDR3, as DNA: TGTGCCAGCAGCTTAATAACCTACCTTGCAACTAATGAAAAACTGTTTTTT. Its protein product is CASSLITYLATNEKLFF.

The table lists this clone with a count of one. V usage is TRBV30 and J usage is TRBJ1-4; 8 bases agree with TRBD1. Unmatched junction bases numbered 11, after V lost 0 bases and J lost 8 bases. The CDR3 loop spans 16 amino acids. Germline V gene data show CDR1 as GTSNPN and CDR2 as SVGIG (reference sequence). The DNA for the CDR3 is TGTGCCTGGAGTGTTTCCCGGACAGGGACGCTGGAAAAACTGTTTTTT. It yields the protein CAWSVSRTGTLEKLFF.

This clone was observed a handful of times. V usage is TRBV19 and J usage is TRBJ2-7; 14 nucleotides match TRBD2. This CDR3 comprises 16 residues. CDR1 is LNHDA, CDR2 SQIVND, per germline (reference sequence). The J segment lost 5 bases and the V segment lost 3 bases, leaving 6 bases of the junction unmatched. For the CDR3, the DNA is TGTGCCAGTAGTATTCCCGGGACTAGCGGGAGCCACGAGCAGTACTTC. Its protein is CASSIPGTSGSHEQYF.

The J gene is TRBJ1-5, the V gene TRBV7-2; D is unresolved. V was shortened by 5 bases and J by 7 bases, with 21 bases between the two germline ends. The length of the CDR3 is 16 residues. CDR1 is SGHTA, CDR2 FQGNSA, per germline. CDR3 coding DNA: TGTGCCAGCAGCACAGACGGGCCCCTCACGGGACAGCCCCAGCATTTT. Translating gives CASSTDGPLTGQPQHF.

The V and J genes are TRBV27 and TRBJ1-1; TRBD1 might be the D (6 bases). This CDR3 comprises 16 residues. Germline V CDR1 and CDR2: MNHEY, SMNVEV (reference sequence). V was pared by 0 bases and J by 5 bases, with 16 bases between. Here the CDR3 DNA reads TGTGCCAGCAGTTTATCGATTCGGGGGGCGCGAACTGAAGCTTTCTTT. Protein product: CASSLSIRGARTEAFF.

V gene TRBV30 combines with J gene TRBJ2-7, with TRBD2 identical over 9 bases. CDR1 GTSNPN and CDR2 SVGIG come from the germline V gene (reference sequence). The junction had 8 bases not matched to a gene; V was cut back by 8 bases and J by 6 bases. The CDR3 runs to 12 residues. The CDR3 protein is CAGGLAYLEQYF. CDR3 DNA sequence: TGTGCCGGAGGACTAGCGTATCTCGAGCAGTACTTC.

This clone showed up just once. V and J are TRBV7-3 and TRBJ1-3, with 9 bases that match TRBD1. The CDR3 spans 14 residues. Germline CDR1 reads SGHTA; CDR2 reads FQGTGA. The ends lost 5 bases at V and 2 bases at J; junction bases unmatched: 1. CDR3 nucleotides: TGTGCCAGCAGCGGACAGGGGACTGGAAACACCATATATTTT. This translates into CASSGQGTGNTIYF.

This rearrangement joins TRBV6-5 to TRBJ1-5; D gene uncertain. This CDR3 has 13 amino acids. CDR1 is MNHEY and CDR2 is SVGAGI in the germline V gene. The V and J ends lost 5 bases and 3 bases respectively, with 8 bases between them. The CDR3 DNA reads as TGTGCCAGCAGTAGCCACTACAATCAGCCCCAGCATTTT. The encoded protein is CASSSHYNQPQHF.

The chain recombines TRBV9 with TRBJ1-1; TRBD1 agrees at 9 bases. The CDR3 is 15 residues long. Trimming took 4 bases from V and 5 from J; bases not matched to a gene: 9. Per germline, CDR1 SGDLS and CDR2 YYNGEE. The CDR3 region has the DNA TGTGCCAGCAGCCCCTACGACAGGGGGGGGACTGAAGCTTTCTTT. This encodes CASSPYDRGGTEAFF.

The gene calls are TRBV14 and TRBJ1-2, with a tentative D call TRBD1 (6 bases). Germline V gene data show CDR1 as SGHDN and CDR2 as FVKESK. This CDR3 has 13 amino acids. Trimming removed 5 bases from V and 4 bases from J, with 11 bases in between. CDR3 DNA sequence: TGTGCCAGCAGCTTCCAGGGGAGCTATGGCTACACCTTC. It translates to CASSFQGSYGYTF.

The chain recombines TRBV5-1 with TRBJ2-2; D perhaps matches TRBD1 (6 bases). V lost 0 bases and J 3 bases, leaving 9 bases between the germline ends. There are 15 residues in the CDR3. Germline loops: CDR1 SGHRS, CDR2 YFSETQ. This chain's CDR3 is CASSLDRADTGELFF. The CDR3, as DNA: TGCGCCAGCAGCTTGGACAGGGCCGACACCGGGGAGCTGTTTTTT.

The chain uses TRBV6-5 and TRBJ2-2; 7 positions match TRBD1. This CDR3 region has 15 residues. Trimming cost V 1 base and J 5 bases; bases outside gene matches: 4. The germline V gene has CDR1 MNHEY and CDR2 SVGAGI. The CDR3, as DNA: TGTGCCAGCAGTTACTTACAGGGGCGAACCGGGGAGCTGTTTTTT. Protein: CASSYLQGRTGELFF.

V gene TRBV19 combines with J gene TRBJ2-5; a possible D gene is TRBD1 (7 bases). This CDR3 is 12 amino acids long. The V gene lost 6 bases and the J gene lost 9 bases, with 14 bases spanning the gap. Looked up from germline, CDR1 is LNHDA and CDR2 is SQIVND (reference sequence). CDR3 nucleotide sequence: TGTGCCAGTAGCCAGGGGGGTGCGGCCCAGTACTTC. Amino acids: CASSQGGAAQYF.

The J gene is TRBJ1-1, the V gene TRBV20-1; possible D gene TRBD1, 6 bases. The V gene lost 4 bases and the J gene lost 7 bases, with 10 bases spanning the gap. This CDR3 has 11 amino acids. Germline CDR1 and CDR2: DFQATT and SNEGSKA (reference sequence). CDR3 residues: CSATTGFEAFF. CDR3 in DNA: TGCAGTGCTACTACAGGGTTTGAAGCTTTCTTT.

The chain joins TRBV10-3 to TRBJ2-3, with no clear D. Germline lookup yields CDR1 ENHRY and CDR2 SYGVKD. CDR3 length equals 12 residues. Trimming pared 0 bases from V and 6 bases from J, leaving 4 bases between. CDR3 amino acids: CAISESEDTQYF. In DNA form, the CDR3 reads TGTGCCATCAGTGAGTCGGAGGATACGCAGTATTTT.

This clone turned up a few times. The V gene is TRBV6-5, the J gene TRBJ1-3; perhaps TRBD1 as D (5 bases). V shed 2 bases and J shed 3 bases, with 11 bases lying between them. The CDR3 totals 15 residues. Looked up from germline, CDR1 is MNHEY and CDR2 is SVGAGI. The CDR3, as DNA: TGTGCCAGCAGTTACGGGGGAGGGAGTGGAAACACCATATATTTT. Residues: CASSYGGGSGNTIYF.

The V call is TRBV10-1, the J call TRBJ1-1, with D perhaps matching TRBD1 (5 bases). Germline V gene sequence: CDR1 WNHNN, CDR2 SYGVQD (reference sequence). The CDR3 is 14 amino acids. Trimming removed 2 bases from V and 5 bases from J, with 12 bases in between. The CDR3 loop reads CASSEMQGGTEAFF. The CDR3, as DNA: TGCGCCAGCAGTGAGATGCAGGGAGGTACTGAAGCTTTCTTT.

Note on this clone: The sample has other DNA sequences that encode this CDR3 too. The V and J genes are TRBV5-1 and TRBJ2-7, with 10 nucleotides matching TRBD2. The germline CDR1 and CDR2 sequences are SGHRS and YFSETQ. Trimming removed 5 bases from V and 2 bases from J; junction bases left unmatched: 4. The CDR3 is 14 residues long. The CDR3 reads CASSSSGRAYEQYF. The CDR3 coding sequence is TGCGCCAGCAGTTCCAGCGGGAGGGCCTACGAGCAGTACTTC.

To note about this clone: This specimen includes other DNA sequences encoding the same CDR3. The chain has TRBV29-1 and TRBJ1-1; D remains ambiguous. The CDR3 loop spans 13 amino acids. Trimming removed 3 bases at V and 3 bases at J, with 11 bases between. Per the germline V gene, CDR1 is SQVTM and CDR2 is ANQGSEA. CDR3 in DNA: TGCAGCGTTGATCGTGGTCCGGACACTGAAGCTTTCTTT. This encodes CSVDRGPDTEAFF. Drawing the rest from reference TRBV29-1 and TRBJ1-1, the complete variable domain is SAVISQKPSRDICQRGTSLTIQCQVDSQVTMMFWYRQQPGQSLTLIATANQGSEATYESGFVIDKFPISRPNLTFSTLTVSNMSPEDSSIYLCSVDRGPDTEAFFGQGTRLTVV.

V gene TRBV25-1 combines with J gene TRBJ1-2; D may be TRBD1 (5 bases). The CDR3 is 17 residues long. CDR1 is MGHDK, CDR2 SYGVNS, per germline. Trimming took off 3 bases at V and 4 bases at J, with 21 bases between the two ends. CDR3 DNA: TGTGCCAGCAGTGACCCAGGGTGGGCAGGGCTCGGCTATGGCTACACCTTC. As protein: CASSDPGWAGLGYGYTF.

Here the CDR3 reads CASRQEAGGTNQPQHF. CDR3 DNA sequence: TGCGCCAGCAGACAGGAGGCAGGGGGAACCAATCAGCCCCAGCATTTT. The J gene is TRBJ1-5, the V gene TRBV5-1; the match to TRBD1 covers 7 bases. V lost 5 bases and J lost 3; bases outside the gene matches: 11. Germline assignment: CDR1 SGHRS and CDR2 YFSETQ. The length of the CDR3 is 16 residues.

This clone was observed once. The genes are TRBV18 and TRBJ2-3; D gene unclear. This CDR3 spans 13 amino acids. Germline loops: CDR1 KGHSH, CDR2 LQKENI. Trimming shortened V by 3 bases and J by 5 bases, and 9 bases separated the two germline ends. This CDR3 reads CASSPTTVDTQYF. The CDR3 nucleotides are TGTGCCAGCTCACCCACTACCGTAGATACGCAGTATTTT.

The V gene is TRBV6-5, the J gene TRBJ1-6, with D possibly being TRBD1 (6 bases). This CDR3 contains 14 residues. The germline V gene encodes CDR1 MNHEY and CDR2 SVGAGI. Trimming left V 6 bases short and J 8 bases short, with 14 bases between. CDR3 sequence: CASSRSGDDSPLHF. The CDR3 DNA reads as TGTGCCAGCAGCCGCTCAGGGGACGATTCACCCCTCCACTTT.

A single count supports this clone. The chain employs TRBV5-1 and TRBJ1-1; D is possibly TRBD1 (5 bases). The V and J ends lost 4 bases and 3 bases respectively, with 13 bases between them. The CDR3 runs 14 residues. In germline, CDR1 is SGHRS, CDR2 YFSETQ. The CDR3 sequence is CASSPQGQDTEAFF. The CDR3 DNA sequence: TGCGCCAGCAGCCCCCAGGGCCAGGACACTGAAGCTTTCTTT.

The V gene is TRBV11-2, the J gene TRBJ1-5; 9 bases fit TRBD1. This CDR3 is built from 14 residues. CDR1 is SGHAT and CDR2 is FQNNGV in the germline V gene. V was clipped by 5 bases and J by 6 bases; unmatched bases: 5. The CDR3 here is CASSRDRVGQPQHF. In DNA form, the CDR3 reads TGTGCCAGCAGCAGGGACAGGGTCGGTCAGCCCCAGCATTTT.

This clone occurred a few times. This sequence joins TRBV2 and TRBJ1-2; D gene uncertain. The V gene lost 4 bases and the J gene lost 4 bases, with 10 bases spanning the gap. CDR1 is SNHLY, CDR2 FYNNEI, per germline. This CDR3 is 13 amino acids long. Here the CDR3 DNA reads TGTGCCAGCAGTGTAGAGAGAGCCTATGGCTACACCTTC. It is translated as CASSVERAYGYTF.

V is TRBV9 and J is TRBJ2-3; perhaps TRBD2 as D (7 bases). Between the trimmed V and J ends, which lost 4 bases and 1 base, there was a span of 16 bases. From germline, CDR1 is SGDLS and CDR2 YYNGEE. The CDR3 runs to 16 residues. The CDR3 protein is CASSNGGGARTDTQYF. DNA of the CDR3: TGTGCCAGCAGCAATGGAGGGGGGGCTCGCACAGATACGCAGTATTTT.

CDR3 sequence reads: CASSQEPILGDEQYF. The CDR3 DNA follows: TGCGCCAGCAGCCAAGAACCTATCCTCGGGGACGAGCAGTACTTC. The V and J genes are TRBV4-1 and TRBJ2-7; a possible D gene is TRBD2 (5 bases). V lost 0 bases and J lost 5, with 14 bases in between. Germline V gives CDR1 MGHRA, CDR2 YSYEKL. The CDR3 extends over 15 amino acids.